These 5 T cell receptor beta chains were all obtained from the same sample, sequenced in a study of T cell repertoires in aging, cancer and after chemotherapy. Multiplex touch-down PCR with TRB-A/B primers amplified rearranged V-D-J TRB sequences. TCRdb passed the multiplex PCR reads through MiXCR, listing each CDR3 protein once. Among about 5,000 distinct CDR3 sequences listed, around 29% were seen once. The template was genomic DNA from peripheral blood, not RNA. The material sequenced was blood. These receptors all stem from a human donor with a solid tumor.

This clonotype appeared a few times. The rearrangement joins TRBV24-1 to TRBJ2-3, with 7 bases aligning to TRBD2. V trimming: 5 bases; J trimming: 2 bases; junction bases outside the gene matches: 21. Germline CDR1 and CDR2: KGHDR and SFDVKD. This CDR3 has 20 residues. The CDR3 DNA follows: TGTGCCACCAGTGTTAGAGGGGCAGAGACCGGGACTACTACCACAGATACGCAGTATTTT. It encodes CATSVRGAETGTTTTDTQYF.

The CDR3 nucleotides read TGTGCCAGCAGCTTAGAGGGACAATATAATTCACCCCTCCACTTT. It codes for CASSLEGQYNSPLHF. V and J are TRBV11-2 and TRBJ1-6; the D gene is possibly TRBD1 (6 bases). Trimming pared 0 bases from V and 4 bases from J, leaving 7 bases between. The CDR3 is 15 amino acids. Germline CDR1 SGHAT, CDR2 FQNNGV. The variable domain in full, completed from reference TRBV11-2 and TRBJ1-6, reads EAGVAQSPRYKIIEKRQSVAFWCNPISGHATLYWYQQILGQGPKLLIQFQNNGVVDDSQLPKDRFSAERLKGVDSTLKIQPAKLEDSAVYLCASSLEGQYNSPLHFGNGTRLTVT.

Concerning this clonotype itself: The junction does not match germline at one end; this may be a read error. This chain uses TRBV7-9 with TRBJ1-6; D remains unclear. CDR3 length equals 14 residues. Germline-derived CDR1 and CDR2 are SEHNR and FQNEAQ (reference sequence). CDR3 sequence reads: CASSLGDGNSPLHF. As DNA, the CDR3 is TGCGCCAGCAGCTTGGGAGACGGTAATTCACCCCTCCACTTT.

The V and J genes are TRBV10-3 and TRBJ1-1; D possibly corresponds to TRBD1 (5 bases). The CDR3 contains 13 residues. Germline CDR1 and CDR2: ENHRY and SYGVKD. Trimming stripped 3 bases from V and 4 bases from J, with 9 bases between. This CDR3 is CAISEKTATEAFF. The CDR3 DNA reads as TGTGCCATCAGTGAAAAGACAGCCACTGAAGCTTTCTTT.

V and J are TRBV28 and TRBJ2-2; 13 bases align to TRBD2. V was clipped by 6 bases and J by 3 bases; unmatched bases: 7. The V gene's germline CDR1 is MDHEN and CDR2 SYDVKM. The CDR3 consists of 17 residues. The CDR3 bases are TGTGCCAGCAGCCCTCCAGGACTAGCGGGGGACACCGGGGAGCTGTTTTTT. As protein: CASSPPGLAGDTGELFF.